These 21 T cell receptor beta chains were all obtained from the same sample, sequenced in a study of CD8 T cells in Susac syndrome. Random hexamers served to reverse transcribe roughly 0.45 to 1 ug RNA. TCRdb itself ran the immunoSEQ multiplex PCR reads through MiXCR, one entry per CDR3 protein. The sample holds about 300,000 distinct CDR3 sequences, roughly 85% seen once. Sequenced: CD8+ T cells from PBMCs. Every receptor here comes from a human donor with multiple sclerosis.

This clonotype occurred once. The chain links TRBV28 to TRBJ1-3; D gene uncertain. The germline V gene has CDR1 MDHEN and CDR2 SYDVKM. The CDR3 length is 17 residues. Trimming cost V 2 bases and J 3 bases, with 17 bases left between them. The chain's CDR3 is CASSLALWTGGGNTIYF. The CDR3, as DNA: TGTGCCAGCAGTTTAGCGCTTTGGACGGGCGGTGGAAACACCATATATTTT.

The CDR3 DNA is TGTGCCAGCAGAAAGCCTGGACAGGGGGCCAATGAGCAGTTCTTC. Translating gives CASRKPGQGANEQFF. The chain carries TRBV6-2 or TRBV6-3 and TRBJ2-1; TRBD1 agrees at 11 bases. Germline V gene sequence: CDR1 MNHEY, CDR2 SVGEGT. The J segment lost 6 bases and the V segment lost 6 bases, leaving 7 bases of the junction unmatched. This CDR3 is built from 15 residues.

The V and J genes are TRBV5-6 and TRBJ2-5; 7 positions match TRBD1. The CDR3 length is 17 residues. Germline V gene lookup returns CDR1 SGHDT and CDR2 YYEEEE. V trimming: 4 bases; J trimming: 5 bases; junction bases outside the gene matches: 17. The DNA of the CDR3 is TGTGCCAGCAGCCATCTGCAGGAACAGGGGTCTGGGGAGACCCAGTACTTC. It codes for CASSHLQEQGSGETQYF.

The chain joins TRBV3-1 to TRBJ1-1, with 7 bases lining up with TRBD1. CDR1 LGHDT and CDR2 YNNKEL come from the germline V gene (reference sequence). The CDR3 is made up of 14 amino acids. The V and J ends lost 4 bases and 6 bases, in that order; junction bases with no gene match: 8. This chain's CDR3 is CASSLGQVVAEAFF. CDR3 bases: TGTGCCAGCAGCCTTGGACAGGTGGTAGCTGAAGCTTTCTTT.

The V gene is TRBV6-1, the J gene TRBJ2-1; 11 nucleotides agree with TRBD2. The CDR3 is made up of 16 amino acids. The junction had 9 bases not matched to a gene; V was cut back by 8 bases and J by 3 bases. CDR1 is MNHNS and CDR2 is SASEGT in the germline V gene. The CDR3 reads CASWSRLAGYYNEQFF. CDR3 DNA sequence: TGTGCCAGCTGGTCGCGACTAGCGGGATACTACAATGAGCAGTTCTTC.

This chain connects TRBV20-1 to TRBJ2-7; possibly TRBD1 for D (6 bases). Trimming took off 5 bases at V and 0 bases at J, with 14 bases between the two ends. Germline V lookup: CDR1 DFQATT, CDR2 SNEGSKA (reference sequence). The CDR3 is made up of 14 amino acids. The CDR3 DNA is TGCAGTGCTCAAAGACAGGTCAGCTCCTACGAGCAGTACTTC. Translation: CSAQRQVSSYEQYF.

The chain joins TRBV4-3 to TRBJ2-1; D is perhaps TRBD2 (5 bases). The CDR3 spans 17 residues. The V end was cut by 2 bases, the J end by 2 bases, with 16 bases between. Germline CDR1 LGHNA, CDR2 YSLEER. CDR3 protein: CASSQWTSPGAYNEQFF. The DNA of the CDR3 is TGCGCCAGCAGCCAATGGACTTCCCCTGGGGCCTACAATGAGCAGTTCTTC.

CDR3 region: CASSWDSWNTEAFF. The DNA of the CDR3 is TGTGCCAGCAGTTGGGACAGTTGGAACACTGAAGCTTTCTTT. The V gene is TRBV12-3 or TRBV12-4, the J gene TRBJ1-1; TRBD1 agrees at 7 bases. Trimming took 4 bases from V and 1 from J; bases not matched to a gene: 3. This CDR3 is built from 14 residues.

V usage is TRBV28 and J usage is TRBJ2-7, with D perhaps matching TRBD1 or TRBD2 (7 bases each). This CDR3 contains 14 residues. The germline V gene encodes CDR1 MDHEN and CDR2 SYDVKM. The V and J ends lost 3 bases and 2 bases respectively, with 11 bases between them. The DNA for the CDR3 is TGTGCCAGCAGTTTTGCAGGGGGGGCCTACGAGCAGTACTTC. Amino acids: CASSFAGGAYEQYF.

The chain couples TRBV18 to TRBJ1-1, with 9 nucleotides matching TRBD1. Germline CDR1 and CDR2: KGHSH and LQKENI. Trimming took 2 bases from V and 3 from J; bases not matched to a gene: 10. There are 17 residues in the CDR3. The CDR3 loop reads CASSPGTGFNLDTEAFF. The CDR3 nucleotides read TGTGCCAGCTCACCAGGGACAGGGTTCAATCTGGACACTGAAGCTTTCTTT.

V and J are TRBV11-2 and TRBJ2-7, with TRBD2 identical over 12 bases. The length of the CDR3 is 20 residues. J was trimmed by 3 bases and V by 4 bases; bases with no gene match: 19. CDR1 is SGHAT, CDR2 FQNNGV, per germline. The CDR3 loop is CASSWTGGWRLAGAIYEQYF. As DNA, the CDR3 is TGTGCCAGCAGCTGGACAGGGGGTTGGAGACTAGCGGGAGCAATCTACGAGCAGTACTTC.

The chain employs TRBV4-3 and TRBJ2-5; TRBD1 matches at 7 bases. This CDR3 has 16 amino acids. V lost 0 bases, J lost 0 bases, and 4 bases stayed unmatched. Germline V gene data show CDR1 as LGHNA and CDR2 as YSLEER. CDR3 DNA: TGCGCCAGCAGCCAAGAACCGGGACAGCACCAAGAGACCCAGTACTTC. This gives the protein CASSQEPGQHQETQYF.

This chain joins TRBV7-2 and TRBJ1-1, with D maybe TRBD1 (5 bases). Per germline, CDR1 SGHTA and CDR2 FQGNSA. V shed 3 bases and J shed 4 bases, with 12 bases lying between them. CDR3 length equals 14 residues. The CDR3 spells CASSFFGGSTEAFF. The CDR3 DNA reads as TGTGCCAGCAGCTTCTTCGGGGGGAGCACTGAAGCTTTCTTT.

The CDR3 bases are TGTGCCAGCAGTTACCAACAGGGAGATACGCAGTATTTT. This sequence encodes CASSYQQGDTQYF. V gene TRBV6-5 combines with J gene TRBJ2-3, with D maybe TRBD1 (6 bases). V dropped 2 bases and J dropped 5 bases, with 8 bases sitting between them. The CDR3 consists of 13 residues. Germline assignment: CDR1 MNHEY and CDR2 SVGAGI.

Written as DNA, the CDR3 is TGCAGTGCTAGAGTATTGCGGGAGGGCACAGATACGCAGTATTTT. Translated, it gives CSARVLREGTDTQYF. The chain carries TRBV20-1 and TRBJ2-3, with 8 bases fitting TRBD2. Trimming took 1 base from V and 1 from J; bases not matched to a gene: 4. The CDR3 sequence is 15 residues long. The V gene's germline CDR1 is DFQATT and CDR2 SNEGSKA (reference sequence).

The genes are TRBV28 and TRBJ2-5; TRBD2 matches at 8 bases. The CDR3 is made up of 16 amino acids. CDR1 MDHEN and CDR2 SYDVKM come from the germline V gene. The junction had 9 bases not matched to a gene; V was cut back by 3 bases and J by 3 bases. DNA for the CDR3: TGTGCCAGCAGTTTCGTAGCGGGAACTGATGAAGAGACCCAGTACTTC. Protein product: CASSFVAGTDEETQYF.

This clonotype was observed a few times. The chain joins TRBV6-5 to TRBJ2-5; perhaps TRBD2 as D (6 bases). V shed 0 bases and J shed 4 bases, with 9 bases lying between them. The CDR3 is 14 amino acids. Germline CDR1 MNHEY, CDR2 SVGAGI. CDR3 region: CASSYSSGGETQYF. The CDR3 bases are TGTGCCAGCAGTTACTCGTCCGGGGGAGAGACCCAGTACTTC.

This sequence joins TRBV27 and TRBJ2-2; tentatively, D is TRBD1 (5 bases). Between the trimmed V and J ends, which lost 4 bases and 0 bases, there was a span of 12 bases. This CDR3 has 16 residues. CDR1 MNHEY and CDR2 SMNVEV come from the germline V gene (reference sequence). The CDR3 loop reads CASSSNPGPNTGELFF. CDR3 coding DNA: TGTGCCAGCAGTTCCAATCCAGGGCCGAACACCGGGGAGCTGTTTTTT.

CDR3 sequence reads: CASSYEAGASYEQYF. The CDR3, as DNA: TGTGCCAGCAGTTATGAGGCGGGAGCATCCTACGAGCAGTACTTC. The V call is TRBV28, the J call TRBJ2-7; TRBD2 agrees at 7 bases. V gave up 4 bases and J gave up 1 base; unmatched junction bases: 7. This CDR3 contains 15 residues. The V gene's germline CDR1 is MDHEN and CDR2 SYDVKM.

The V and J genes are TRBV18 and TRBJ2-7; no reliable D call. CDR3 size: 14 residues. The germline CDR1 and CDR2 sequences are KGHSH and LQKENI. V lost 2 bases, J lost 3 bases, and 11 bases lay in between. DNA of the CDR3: TGTGCCAGCTCACCAACCGGGTCCAACTACGAGCAGTACTTC. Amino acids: CASSPTGSNYEQYF.

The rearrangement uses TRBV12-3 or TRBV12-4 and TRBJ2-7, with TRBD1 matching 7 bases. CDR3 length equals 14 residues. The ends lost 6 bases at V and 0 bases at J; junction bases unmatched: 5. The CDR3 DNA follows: TGTGCCAGCAGCCCCGGGACAGACTCCTACGAGCAGTACTTC. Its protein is CASSPGTDSYEQYF.